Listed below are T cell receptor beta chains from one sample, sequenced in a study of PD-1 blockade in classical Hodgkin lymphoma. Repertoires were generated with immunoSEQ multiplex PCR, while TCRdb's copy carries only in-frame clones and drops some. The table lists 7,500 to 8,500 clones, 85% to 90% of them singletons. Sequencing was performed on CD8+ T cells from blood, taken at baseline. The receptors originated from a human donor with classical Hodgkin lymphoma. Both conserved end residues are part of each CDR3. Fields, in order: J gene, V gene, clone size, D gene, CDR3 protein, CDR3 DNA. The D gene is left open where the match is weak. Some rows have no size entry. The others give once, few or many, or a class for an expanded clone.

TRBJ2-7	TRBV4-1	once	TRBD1	CASSRSGTGSSEQYF	TGCGCCAGCAGCCGTTCCGGGACAGGGTCGTCCGAGCAGTACTTC
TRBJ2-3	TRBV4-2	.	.	CASSQDPSPDTQYF	TGTGCCAGCAGCCAAGATCCTAGCCCAGATACGCAGTATTTT
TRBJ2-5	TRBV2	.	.	CASSTPRDPQETQYF	TGTGCCAGCAGTACCCCCCGGGACCCCCAAGAGACCCAGTACTTC
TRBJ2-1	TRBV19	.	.	CASSPGDLNEQFF	TGTGCCAGTAGTCCGGGAGATCTCAATGAGCAGTTCTTC
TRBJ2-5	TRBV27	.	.	CASSTGSETQYF	TGTGCCAGCAGTACAGGGTCAGAGACCCAGTACTTC
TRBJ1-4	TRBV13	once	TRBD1	CASSLASPGTEEKLFF	TGTGCCAGCAGCTTAGCCTCTCCGGGGACAGAAGAAAAACTGTTTTTT
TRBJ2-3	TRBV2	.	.	CASSEDPQSPTDTDTQYF	TGTGCCAGCAGTGAAGACCCACAGTCCCCCACTGACACAGATACGCAGTATTTT
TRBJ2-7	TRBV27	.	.	CASSLSAGTYEQYF	TGTGCCAGCAGTTTATCTGCCGGTACCTACGAGCAGTACTTC
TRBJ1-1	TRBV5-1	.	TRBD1	CASSLGTARTEAFF	TGCGCCAGCAGCCTAGGGACAGCCAGGACTGAAGCTTTCTTT
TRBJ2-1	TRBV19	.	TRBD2	CASRQDSGNNEQFF	TGTGCCAGTAGGCAAGATAGCGGGAATAATGAGCAGTTCTTC
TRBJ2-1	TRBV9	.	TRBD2	CASSAGLAGYNEQFF	TGTGCCAGCAGCGCGGGACTAGCGGGATACAATGAGCAGTTCTTC
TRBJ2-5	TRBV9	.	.	CASSALGVRPQETQYF	TGTGCCAGCAGCGCGCTGGGGGTCCGGCCCCAAGAGACCCAGTACTTC
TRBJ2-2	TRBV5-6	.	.	CASSLSMGGHLNTGELFF	TGTGCCAGCAGCTTATCGATGGGAGGACACTTGAACACCGGGGAGCTGTTTTTT
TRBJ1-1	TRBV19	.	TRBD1	CASSRAGGVTEAFF	TGTGCCAGTAGCCGGGCAGGGGGCGTCACTGAAGCTTTCTTT
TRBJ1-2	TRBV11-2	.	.	CASSTDSGPTF	TGTGCCAGCAGCACCGACAGCGGCCCCACCTTC
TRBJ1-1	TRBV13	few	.	CASRPPGREAFF	TGTGCCAGCAGACCCCCGGGGCGTGAAGCTTTCTTT
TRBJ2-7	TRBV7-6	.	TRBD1	CASSLGAAGGSYEQYF	TGTGCCAGCAGCTTAGGAGCGGCAGGGGGCTCCTACGAGCAGTACTTC
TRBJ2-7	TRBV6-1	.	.	CASSEESLDMELEQYF	TGTGCCAGCAGTGAAGAGTCCCTTGACATGGAGCTCGAGCAGTACTTC
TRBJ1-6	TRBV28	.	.	CASRPRDGYNSPLHF	TGTGCCAGCAGACCTCGGGACGGTTATAATTCACCCCTCCACTTT
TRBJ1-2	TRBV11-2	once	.	CASSLVGPAGGYTF	TGTGCCAGCAGCTTAGTGGGGCCCGCGGGTGGCTACACCTTC
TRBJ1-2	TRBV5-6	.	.	CASSLAVGGSYGYTF	TGTGCCAGCAGCTTGGCCGTGGGGGGCTCCTATGGCTACACCTTC
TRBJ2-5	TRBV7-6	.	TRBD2	CASSLEAGETETQYF	TGTGCCAGCAGCTTGGAAGCGGGGGAGACAGAGACCCAGTACTTC